The rows below give T cell receptor beta chains drawn from one sample of a study of T cell changes during pregnancy in multiple sclerosis. Sequenced by immunoSEQ multiplex PCR; TCRdb stores in-frame clones only, minus some. The sample lists around 30,000 clones; about 90% were seen once. Sample: CD8+ T cells from peripheral blood mononuclear cells, taken in the third trimester of pregnancy. These receptors were collected from a female donor with multiple sclerosis, enrolled in a pregnancy study. Each CDR3 is given with its conserved first and last residue. Each record gives: CDR3 protein, CDR3 DNA, D gene, J gene, V gene, clone size. D genes are given only for firm matches. Not every row has a clone size; where given, it reads once, few, many or a size class.

CDR3aa: CASSQGGPRGSDTQYF
CDR3nt: TGTGCCAGCAGTCAGGGGGGCCCGAGGGGGTCAGATACGCAGTATTTT
d_gene: NA
j_gene: TRBJ2-3
v_gene: TRBV6-4
abundance: NA

CDR3aa: CASSIDLLAGVNQPQHF
CDR3nt: TGTGCCAGTAGTATAGATCTCCTTGCAGGGGTAAATCAGCCCCAGCATTTT
d_gene: NA
j_gene: TRBJ1-5
v_gene: TRBV19
abundance: NA

CDR3aa: CAIRVAGPEQFF
CDR3nt: TGTGCCATCCGTGTAGCGGGGCCGGAGCAGTTCTTC
d_gene: TRBD2
j_gene: TRBJ2-1
v_gene: TRBV13
abundance: NA

CDR3aa: CASSLIEGDEQYF
CDR3nt: TGTGCCAGCAGCTTAATAGAGGGCGACGAGCAGTACTTC
d_gene: NA
j_gene: TRBJ2-7
v_gene: TRBV7-3
abundance: NA

CDR3aa: CASSLGQGADTQYF
CDR3nt: TGTGCCAGCAGCTTGGGACAGGGGGCAGATACGCAGTATTTT
d_gene: TRBD1
j_gene: TRBJ2-3
v_gene: TRBV5-5
abundance: once

CDR3aa: CASSLGTGVNYGYTF
CDR3nt: TGTGCCAGCAGCTTAGGGACAGGGGTGAACTATGGCTACACCTTC
d_gene: TRBD1
j_gene: TRBJ1-2
v_gene: TRBV7-9
abundance: NA

CDR3aa: CAWSVVVEVTGRSADTQYF
CDR3nt: TGTGCCTGGAGTGTAGTAGTGGAGGTGACAGGGAGGAGCGCAGATACGCAGTATTTT
d_gene: NA
j_gene: TRBJ2-3
v_gene: TRBV30
abundance: NA

CDR3aa: CASSQGKQGFLEETQYF
CDR3nt: TGTGCCAGCAGCCAGGGGAAACAGGGTTTTCTGGAAGAGACCCAGTACTTC
d_gene: NA
j_gene: TRBJ2-5
v_gene: TRBV5-4
abundance: NA

CDR3aa: CASSETGNTEAFF
CDR3nt: TGTGCCAGCAGCGAAACAGGTAACACTGAAGCTTTCTTT
d_gene: NA
j_gene: TRBJ1-1
v_gene: TRBV9
abundance: NA

CDR3aa: CASSESGLAVGNEQFF
CDR3nt: TGCGCCAGCAGTGAGTCGGGACTAGCGGTGGGAAATGAGCAGTTCTTC
d_gene: TRBD2
j_gene: TRBJ2-1
v_gene: TRBV10-2
abundance: NA

CDR3aa: CASSFNSPYGYTF
CDR3nt: TGTGCCAGCAGTTTTAATTCCCCCTATGGCTACACCTTC
d_gene: NA
j_gene: TRBJ1-2
v_gene: TRBV28
abundance: NA

CDR3aa: CASSPGLANTGELFF
CDR3nt: TGCGCCAGCAGCCCGGGACTAGCGAACACCGGGGAGCTGTTTTTT
d_gene: TRBD2
j_gene: TRBJ2-2
v_gene: TRBV4-3
abundance: NA

CDR3aa: CASSPGGRGISMNTEAFF
CDR3nt: TGTGCCAGCAGCCCCGGGGGGAGGGGAATAAGTATGAACACTGAAGCTTTCTTT
d_gene: NA
j_gene: TRBJ1-1
v_gene: TRBV11-2
abundance: few

CDR3aa: CASSPFGDSYEQYF
CDR3nt: TGTGCCAGCTCCCCCTTCGGGGACTCCTACGAGCAGTACTTC
d_gene: NA
j_gene: TRBJ2-7
v_gene: TRBV7-9
abundance: NA

CDR3aa: CASSLDRNTEAFF
CDR3nt: TGTGCCAGCAGCTTAGACAGAAACACTGAAGCTTTCTTT
d_gene: NA
j_gene: TRBJ1-1
v_gene: TRBV7-3
abundance: NA

CDR3aa: CASSDTRGSYEQYF
CDR3nt: TGTGCCAGCTCGGATACCCGGGGATCCTACGAGCAGTACTTC
d_gene: NA
j_gene: TRBJ2-7
v_gene: TRBV18
abundance: NA

CDR3aa: CASTRFTSGGAEPQYF
CDR3nt: TGTGCCAGCACCCGTTTTACTAGCGGGGGGGCCGAGCCGCAGTATTTT
d_gene: TRBD2
j_gene: TRBJ2-3
v_gene: TRBV7-2
abundance: NA

CDR3aa: CASSYTGEEQYF
CDR3nt: TGTGCCAGCAGCTATACAGGGGAAGAGCAGTACTTC
d_gene: TRBD1
j_gene: TRBJ2-7
v_gene: TRBV5-5
abundance: once

CDR3aa: CASSPYPSTDTQYF
CDR3nt: TGCGCCAGCAGCCCCTACCCTAGCACAGATACGCAGTATTTT
d_gene: NA
j_gene: TRBJ2-3
v_gene: TRBV4-3
abundance: NA

CDR3aa: CASSQDSSGVSYEQYF
CDR3nt: TGCGCCAGCAGCCAAGACTCTAGCGGGGTGTCCTACGAGCAGTACTTC
d_gene: TRBD2
j_gene: TRBJ2-7
v_gene: TRBV4-3
abundance: NA

CDR3aa: CASRTGGEAYGYTF
CDR3nt: TGTGCCAGCAGAACAGGGGGGGAGGCCTATGGCTACACCTTC
d_gene: TRBD1
j_gene: TRBJ1-2
v_gene: TRBV27
abundance: NA

CDR3aa: CASGTIGSEAFF
CDR3nt: TGTGCCAGTGGCACTATCGGATCTGAAGCTTTCTTT
d_gene: NA
j_gene: TRBJ1-1
v_gene: TRBV19
abundance: NA

CDR3aa: CASSSQGFKYF
CDR3nt: TGTGCCAGCAGTTCACAGGGGTTCAAGTACTTC
d_gene: TRBD1
j_gene: TRBJ2-7
v_gene: TRBV9
abundance: NA

CDR3aa: CASSSTPTTRDSERTEAFF
CDR3nt: TGTGCCAGCAGCTCCACACCAACCACCCGGGACAGTGAGAGGACTGAAGCTTTCTTT
d_gene: TRBD1
j_gene: TRBJ1-1
v_gene: TRBV7-4
abundance: NA

CDR3aa: CASSSPGRWVEKLFF
CDR3nt: TGTGCCAGCAGCTCACCAGGGCGGTGGGTTGAAAAACTGTTTTTT
d_gene: NA
j_gene: TRBJ1-4
v_gene: TRBV7-9
abundance: NA

CDR3aa: CASSPGYNYGYTF
CDR3nt: TGTGCCAGCAGTCCAGGGTATAACTATGGCTACACCTTC
d_gene: NA
j_gene: TRBJ1-2
v_gene: TRBV27
abundance: NA